Listed below are T cell receptor beta chains from one sample, sequenced in a study of blood T cells in healthy people across ages. TCRdb reprocessed the 5' RACE reads via MiXCR and lists one record per CDR3 protein. The sample yields 600,000 or so distinct CDR3 sequences, around a fifth seen once. The sequenced material came from blood. These receptors were obtained from a man in his sixties or seventies in good health. Each CDR3 is given with its conserved first and last residue. A D gene is named only where the DNA matches it firmly.

V gene,CDR3 length,J gene,D gene,CDR3 protein
TRBV5-1,13,TRBJ2-5,NA,CASALDVQETQYF
TRBV4-3,14,TRBJ2-2,NA,CASSQETRTGELFF
TRBV5-1,14,TRBJ1-2,TRBD1,CASSVGTEAYGYTF
TRBV20-1,12,TRBJ2-5,NA,CSARESVETQYF
TRBV7-2,13,TRBJ2-1,NA,CASRSGSYNEQFF
TRBV12-3/TRBV12-4,18,TRBJ2-7,TRBD2,CASRLRFRTSHPSYEQYF
TRBV28,14,TRBJ2-3,NA,CASSSGSGLDTQYF
TRBV11-2,13,TRBJ1-2,NA,CASSLTAGVDYTF
TRBV20-1,12,NA,NA,CSASDDQETQYF
TRBV7-2,16,TRBJ2-3,TRBD2,CASKTRLAGRTDTQYF
TRBV7-2,13,TRBJ2-3,NA,CASSNTRPDTQYF
TRBV18,12,TRBJ2-1,NA,CASSYRADEQFF
TRBV2,15,TRBJ2-5,NA,CASSRLSSGRETQYF
TRBV6-5,13,TRBJ2-1,NA,CASRIDFYNEQFF
TRBV5-6,16,NA,TRBD2,CASSSVFAGVVDEQFF
TRBV29-1,14,TRBJ1-4,NA,CSVDGADSNEKLFF
TRBV7-8,13,TRBJ2-7,TRBD1,CASSATGGYEQYF
TRBV29-1,12,TRBJ2-4,NA,CSVVGSSLIQYF
TRBV6-1,20,TRBJ1-6,TRBD1,CASSHWGQGAPSSYNSPLHF
TRBV6-2/TRBV6-3,14,TRBJ2-7,NA,CASRAGTSQREQYF